One sample yielded the 30 T cell receptor beta chains listed below, sequenced in a study of metastatic and nonmetastatic thyroid tumors. MiXCR re-clonotyped the PCR reads for TCRdb. This sample has under 55,000 clones, with roughly a sixth found just once. Patients were all untreated before their thyroid surgery. The sample consisted of blood. Source of these receptors: a female donor with papillary thyroid cancer or a benign thyroid nodule (not recorded which). Some clones in this sample may be carry-over from other donors' samples.

This clone appeared a few times. Since no conserved phenylalanine or tryptophan closes the CDR3, a read error is the likely cause. This CDR3 is CATSDLRGRETQYL. The CDR3 region has the DNA TGTGCCACCAGTGACCTCAGGGGCCGGGAGACCCAGTACCTC. This chain joins TRBV24-1 and TRBJ2-5; D might be TRBD1 (6 bases). Germline CDR1 and CDR2: KGHDR and SFDVKD. V lost 4 bases and J 5 bases, leaving 13 bases between the germline ends. The CDR3 sequence is 14 residues long.

V gene TRBV6-1 combines with J gene TRBJ1-2; D unresolved. The CDR3 extends over 16 amino acids. Germline CDR1 reads MNHNS; CDR2 reads SASEGT. V was clipped by 2 bases and J by 7 bases, with 20 bases between them. In nucleotides, the CDR3 is TGTGCCAGCAGTGAAATCTATGGAACCCAGTGCGTTGGCTACACCTTC. Its protein product is CASSEIYGTQCVGYTF.

This clone appeared many times. The chain combines TRBV7-2 with TRBJ2-3; 9 bases are a match to TRBD2. The CDR3 runs to 16 residues. The V gene end was trimmed by 3 bases and the J gene end by 3 bases; junction bases not matched to a gene: 7. CDR1 and CDR2 (germline): SGHTA, FQGNSA. CDR3 sequence reads: CASSFGSSGRTDTQYF. The CDR3 bases are TGTGCCAGCAGCTTCGGTTCCAGCGGGAGGACAGATACGCAGTATTTT.

This clone has a count of ten or more. Being one base from a much bigger clone, this may be a read error. The chain combines TRBV28 with TRBJ1-5; D remains unclear. The V gene's germline CDR1 is MDHEN and CDR2 SYDVKM. CDR3 length equals 15 residues. CDR3 amino acids: CASSIQKSGNQPQRF. CDR3 in DNA: TGTGCCAGCAGTATCCAGAAAAGTGGCAATCAGCCCCAGCGTTTT. The whole variable domain, remainder taken from reference TRBV28 and TRBJ1-5, is DVKVTQSSRYLVKRTGEKVFLECVQDMDHENMFWYRQDPGLGLRLIYFSYDVKMKEKGDIPEGYSVSREKKERFSLILESASTNQTSMYLCASSIQKSGNQPQRFGDGTRLSIL.

This clone showed up just a few times. The chain recombines TRBV5-4 with TRBJ2-1; 8 bases are a match to TRBD1. The trim removed 4 bases at V and 7 bases at J, leaving 7 bases unmatched. This CDR3 is built from 14 residues. Germline CDR1 is SGHNT and CDR2 is YYREEE (reference sequence). CDR3 residues: CASSRDRGGNEQFF. CDR3 sequence (DNA): TGTGCCAGCAGCCGTGACAGGGGAGGTAATGAGCAGTTCTTC.

On this clone itself: Other DNA sequences within the sample encode an identical CDR3. This chain uses TRBV2 with TRBJ2-2, with no clear D. Per the germline V gene, CDR1 is SNHLY and CDR2 is FYNNEI. Trimming removed 3 bases at V and 2 bases at J, with 10 bases between. The CDR3 runs 15 residues. The CDR3 loop is CASSEGQANTGELFF. The CDR3 DNA reads as TGTGCCAGCAGTGAGGGTCAGGCTAACACCGGGGAGCTGTTTTTT.

Relative to its sample, this clone is medium-sized. The rearrangement links TRBV6-1 to TRBJ2-7; unclear D gene. The CDR3 loop spans 11 amino acids. V was pared by 9 bases and J by 3 bases, with 9 bases between. Germline lookup yields CDR1 MNHNS and CDR2 SASEGT. The CDR3 DNA follows: TGTGCCAGTAGGGCAGTCTACGAGCAGTACTTC. Translation gives CASRAVYEQYF.

About this clone: This sequence may be a read error, since a much larger clone differs from it by one base. The chain carries TRBV7-6 and TRBJ2-5, with D possibly being TRBD1 or TRBD2 (5 bases each). Germline lookup yields CDR1 SGHVS and CDR2 FNYEAQ. This CDR3 is built from 13 residues. The CDR3 coding sequence is TGTGCCAGCAGCTTAGGGGGGTATGGGACCCATTACTTC. It translates to CASSLGGYGTHYF.

V usage is TRBV11-2 and J usage is TRBJ2-7; D is unclear. Germline CDR1 is SGHAT and CDR2 is FQNNGV. This CDR3 contains 19 residues. The ends were cut back, 7 bases at V and 0 bases at J, with 28 bases in the middle. The CDR3 sequence is CASIPSRNSPVQSSYEQYF. The CDR3 nucleotides are TGTGCCAGCATCCCCAGCCGAAACTCTCCGGTACAGTCCTCCTACGAGCAGTACTTC.

A few counts support this clone. The chain has TRBV15 and TRBJ2-2; D unclear. Germline CDR1 reads LNHNV; CDR2 reads YYDKDF (reference sequence). V was pared by 0 bases and J by 7 bases, with 6 bases between. This CDR3 region has 13 residues. Written as DNA, the CDR3 is TGTGCCACCAGCAGAGAGATCGGCGGGGAGCTGTTTTTT. Translated, it gives CATSREIGGELFF.

This clone was counted at least ten times. The DNA of the CDR3 is TGTGCCAGCAGTGACGGTGAGCCCCAGCATTTT. It encodes CASSDGEPQHF. J is TRBJ1-5 and V is TRBV28, with D unresolved. Germline CDR1 MDHEN, CDR2 SYDVKM. Between the trimmed V and J ends, which lost 5 bases and 8 bases, there was a span of 7 bases. There are 11 residues in the CDR3.

On this clone itself: Mismatch with germline at one junction end may stem from a read error. The genes are TRBV7-7 and TRBJ2-1; TRBD2 is a possible D gene (6 bases). The CDR3 is 15 residues long. The germline CDR1 and CDR2 sequences are SSHAT and FNYEAQ (reference sequence). For the CDR3, the DNA is TGTGCTAGCAGCTTAGGCGGGACCTCCTACAATGAGCAGTTCTTC. Translating gives CASSLGGTSYNEQFF. The variable domain in full, with the rest retrieved from reference TRBV7-7 and TRBJ2-1, is GAGVSQSPRYKVTKRGQDVTLRCDPISSHATLYWYQQALGQGPEFLTYFNYEAQPDKSGLPSDRFSAERPEGSISTLTIQRTEQRDSAMYRCASSLGGTSYNEQFFGPGTRLTVL.

This clone showed up many times. The CDR3 DNA follows: TGTGCCAGCAAACGGGACAGGGTCACTGAAGCTTTCTTT. Protein: CASKRDRVTEAFF. The chain uses TRBV28 and TRBJ1-1, with 9 bases that match TRBD1. V shed 7 bases, J shed 4 bases, and the junction held 4 bases outside the gene matches. The CDR3 runs to 13 residues. Germline assignment: CDR1 MDHEN and CDR2 SYDVKM. Using reference TRBV28 and TRBJ1-1 for the parts outside the CDR3, the full variable domain is DVKVTQSSRYLVKRTGEKVFLECVQDMDHENMFWYRQDPGLGLRLIYFSYDVKMKEKGDIPEGYSVSREKKERFSLILESASTNQTSMYLCASKRDRVTEAFFGQGTRLTVV.

This clone was seen at least ten times. V is TRBV10-3 and J is TRBJ2-5; 9 positions agree with TRBD1. This CDR3 contains 15 residues. Germline V gene data show CDR1 as ENHRY and CDR2 as SYGVKD. Trimming at V came to 2 bases and at J to 4 bases, leaving 5 bases not matched to a gene. CDR3 loop: CAISEGTGQGETQYF. The CDR3, as DNA: TGTGCCATCAGTGAGGGGACAGGGCAGGGAGAGACCCAGTACTTC.

This clone was counted at least ten times. The genes are TRBV2 and TRBJ2-5, with 12 bases aligning to TRBD1. The CDR3 runs to 16 residues. Germline V gene sequence: CDR1 SNHLY, CDR2 FYNNEI. V dropped 6 bases and J dropped 5; count of bases not matched to a gene: 10. CDR3 sequence: CASRGEGTGGRETQYF. For the CDR3, the DNA is TGTGCCAGCAGAGGCGAAGGGACAGGGGGCCGGGAGACCCAGTACTTC.

This chain joins TRBV2 and TRBJ2-1; 10 bases match TRBD2. The CDR3 consists of 14 residues. Trimming cost V 7 bases and J 4 bases; bases outside gene matches: 4. Germline values: CDR1 SNHLY, CDR2 FYNNEI. CDR3 nucleotides: TGTGCCAGCAAGAAGACTAGCGGGTACAATGAGCAGTTCTTC. This encodes CASKKTSGYNEQFF.

This clone was recorded many times. The CDR3 here is CASGFQREQYNEQFF. CDR3 nucleotide sequence: TGTGCTAGTGGTTTCCAGCGGGAGCAGTACAATGAGCAGTTCTTC. V gene TRBV12-5 combines with J gene TRBJ2-1; TRBD2 agrees at 8 bases. V shed 3 bases, J shed 4 bases, and the junction held 5 bases outside the gene matches. There are 15 residues in the CDR3. Germline-derived CDR1 and CDR2 are LGHNT and FRNRAP.

CDR3 nucleotides: TGTGCCAGCAGCCAAGATCTACAGAATTCACCCCTCCACTTT. This codes for CASSQDLQNSPLHF. The chain is built from TRBV4-2 and TRBJ1-6; D gene ambiguous. V dropped 0 bases and J dropped 7 bases, with 7 bases sitting between them. This CDR3 contains 14 residues. Germline V gene lookup returns CDR1 LGHNA and CDR2 YNFKEQ.

The rearrangement joins TRBV7-3 to TRBJ2-6; possibly TRBD2 for D (6 bases). Germline loops: CDR1 SGHTA, CDR2 FQGTGA. V dropped 8 bases and J dropped 4 bases, with 21 bases sitting between them. This CDR3 is built from 17 residues. The CDR3 protein is CASPPGWDFWGANVLTF. The CDR3 nucleotides are TGTGCCAGCCCCCCGGGGTGGGACTTCTGGGGGGCCAACGTCCTGACTTTC.

The chain employs TRBV18 and TRBJ2-7; D gene uncertain. V lost 2 bases and J 2 bases, leaving 16 bases between the germline ends. In germline, CDR1 is KGHSH, CDR2 LQKENI. The CDR3 covers 16 residues. CDR3 sequence reads: CASSPKQCAVTYEQYF. Written as DNA, the CDR3 is TGTGCCAGCTCACCAAAACAGTGTGCGGTTACCTACGAGCAGTACTTC.

The sample holds many counts of this clone. The gene calls are TRBV5-6 and TRBJ2-1; D remains unclear. CDR1 SGHDT and CDR2 YYEEEE come from the germline V gene. The CDR3 has 15 amino acids. V shed 2 bases and J shed 0 bases, with 9 bases lying between them. CDR3 sequence: CASSFRGYSYNEQFF. For the CDR3, the DNA is TGTGCCAGCAGCTTCCGAGGATACTCCTACAATGAGCAGTTCTTC.

This clone was observed many times. The V call is TRBV7-2, the J call TRBJ2-1; D is uncertain. V was clipped by 5 bases and J by 4 bases, with 12 bases between them. CDR3 size: 14 residues. Germline CDR1 reads SGHTA; CDR2 reads FQGNSA. The CDR3 DNA reads as TGTGCCAGCAGCCCTGAGCACGGGTACAATGAGCAGTTCTTC. It specifies CASSPEHGYNEQFF.

In this sample, this clone turned up many times. The rearrangement joins TRBV9 to TRBJ2-7; no clear D gene. The CDR3 consists of 14 residues. Germline CDR1 SGDLS, CDR2 YYNGEE. The germline V and J ends were trimmed by 4 bases and 5 bases, with 16 bases remaining between them. In DNA, the CDR3 is TGTGCCAGCAGCCCCGCGACCTTAGTCGACGAGCAGTACTTC. It encodes CASSPATLVDEQYF.

This clone was counted ten times or more. The chain uses TRBV27 and TRBJ2-5; 11 bases align to TRBD2. V lost 7 bases, J lost 4 bases, and 14 bases stayed unmatched. From germline, CDR1 is MNHEY and CDR2 SMNVEV (reference sequence). The CDR3 has 17 residues. The CDR3 nucleotides read TGTGCCAGCACCACCGGAGAGACTAGCGGGAAGGGAGAGACCCAGTACTTC. As protein: CASTTGETSGKGETQYF.

Note on this clone: One end of the junction varies from germline; a read error may be responsible. The chain employs TRBV5-4 and TRBJ2-7, with 13 bases lining up with TRBD2. This CDR3 region has 15 residues. The V gene's germline CDR1 is SGHNT and CDR2 YYREEE (reference sequence). The CDR3 loop is CANSLATSGRYEQYF. CDR3 nucleotides: TGTGCCAACAGCTTGGCGACTAGCGGGAGGTACGAGCAGTACTTC.

The CDR3 sequence is CASSLVPYSNQPQHF. CDR3 coding DNA: TGTGCCAGCAGTCTCGTACCTTATAGCAATCAGCCCCAGCATTTT. The J gene is TRBJ1-5, the V gene TRBV2, with no clear D. Trimming left V 5 bases short and J 0 bases short, with 11 bases between. This CDR3 has 15 amino acids. Germline lookup yields CDR1 SNHLY and CDR2 FYNNEI.

This clone has just a few counts. The chain links TRBV5-4 to TRBJ2-5; D unclear. The CDR3 is 13 amino acids. V shed 8 bases and J shed 5 bases, with 16 bases lying between them. Germline V gene lookup returns CDR1 SGHNT and CDR2 YYREEE (reference sequence). In DNA, the CDR3 is TGTGCCAGTCAGACGAGCCTCGGGGAGACCCAGTACTTC. Translated: CASQTSLGETQYF.

This clone was seen ten or more times. J is TRBJ2-2 and V is TRBV18; D may correspond to TRBD1 or TRBD2 (5 bases each). Trimming removed 3 bases from V and 8 bases from J, with 13 bases in between. Germline V gene data show CDR1 as KGHSH and CDR2 as LQKENI. This CDR3 has 14 residues. This CDR3 is CASSPPRDGGELFF. The DNA of the CDR3 is TGTGCCAGCTCACCCCCTCGGGACGGGGGGGAGCTGTTTTTT.

This clone was observed many times. The chain recombines TRBV7-9 with TRBJ2-3; the D is unclear. Trimming took 4 bases from V and 1 from J, leaving 9 bases between them. The CDR3 runs 14 residues. Per germline, CDR1 SEHNR and CDR2 FQNEAQ (reference sequence). For the CDR3, the DNA is TGTGCCAGCAGCTCATTGAATGGCACAGATACGCAGTATTTT. Translation: CASSSLNGTDTQYF.

This clone has at least ten counts. The V and J genes are TRBV20-1 and TRBJ2-5; D may be TRBD1 or TRBD2 (5 bases each). From germline, CDR1 is DFQATT and CDR2 SNEGSKA (reference sequence). Trimming stripped 6 bases from V and 1 base from J, with 12 bases between. The CDR3 runs to 13 residues. The CDR3 loop reads CSAQGETQETQYF. CDR3 nucleotide sequence: TGCAGTGCCCAAGGGGAGACCCAAGAGACCCAGTACTTC.